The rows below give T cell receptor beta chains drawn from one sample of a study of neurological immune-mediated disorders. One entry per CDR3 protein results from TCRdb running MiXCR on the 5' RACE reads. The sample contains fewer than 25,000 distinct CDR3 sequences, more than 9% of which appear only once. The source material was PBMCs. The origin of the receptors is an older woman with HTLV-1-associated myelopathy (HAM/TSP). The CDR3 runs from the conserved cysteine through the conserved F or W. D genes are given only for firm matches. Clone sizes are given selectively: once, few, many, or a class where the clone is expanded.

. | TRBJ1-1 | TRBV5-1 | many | CASSRDVFWTEAFF | TGCGCCAGCAGCCGTGACGTTTTTTGGACTGAAGCTTTCTTT
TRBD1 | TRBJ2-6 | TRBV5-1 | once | CASSSGQGLLSGANVLTF | TGCGCCAGCAGCTCTGGACAGGGCCTCCTCTCTGGGGCCAACGTCCTGACTTTC
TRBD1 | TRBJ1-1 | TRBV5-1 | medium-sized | CASSPGRQGVGFEPAFF | TGCGCCAGCAGCCCAGGACGACAGGGGGTAGGATTCGAACCAGCTTTCTTT
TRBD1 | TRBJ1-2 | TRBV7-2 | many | CASSSTGGANYGYTF | TGTGCCAGCAGCTCCACAGGGGGGGCTAACTATGGCTACACCTTC
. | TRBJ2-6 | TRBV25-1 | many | CASSRSGANVLTF | TGTGCCAGCAGCCGCTCCGGGGCCAACGTCCTGACTTTC
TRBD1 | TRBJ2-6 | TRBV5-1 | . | CASKRRDSISAGANVLTF | TGTGCCAGCAAACGAAGGGACAGTATCAGCGCTGGGGCCAACGTCCTGACTTTC
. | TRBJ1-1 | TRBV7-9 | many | CASSLSNVAPEAFF | TGTGCCAGCAGCTTAAGTAACGTCGCTCCTGAAGCTTTCTTT
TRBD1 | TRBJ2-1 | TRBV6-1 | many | CASSADRAIYNEQFF | TGTGCCAGCAGTGCGGACAGGGCGATCTACAATGAGCAGTTCTTC
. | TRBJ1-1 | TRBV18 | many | CASSPQEGYTEAFF | TGTGCCAGCTCACCACAAGAGGGATACACTGAAGCTTTCTTT
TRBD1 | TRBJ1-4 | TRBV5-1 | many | CASSLDRGPPNEKLFF | TGCGCCAGCAGCTTGGACAGGGGGCCTCCTAATGAAAAACTGTTTTTT
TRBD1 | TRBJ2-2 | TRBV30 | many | CAWDRERTGELFF | TGTGCCTGGGACAGGGAACGTACCGGGGAGCTGTTTTTT
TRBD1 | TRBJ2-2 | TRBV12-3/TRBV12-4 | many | CASSLKDRGHYTGELFF | TGTGCCAGCAGTTTAAAGGACAGGGGGCACTACACCGGGGAGCTGTTTTTT
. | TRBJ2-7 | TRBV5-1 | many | CASSRDSTGEQYF | TGCGCCAGCAGTCGGGACTCGACGGGTGAGCAGTACTTC
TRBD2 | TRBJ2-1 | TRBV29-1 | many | CSALTSAPLEQFF | TGCAGCGCCTTGACTAGCGCCCCGCTGGAGCAGTTCTTC
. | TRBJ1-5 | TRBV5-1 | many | CASSFPRTEFYQPQHF | TGCGCCAGCAGCTTTCCGAGGACGGAATTTTATCAGCCCCAGCATTTT
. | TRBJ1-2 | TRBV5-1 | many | CASSLGEGIPITF | TGCGCCAGCAGCTTGGGTGAAGGGATCCCCATCACCTTC
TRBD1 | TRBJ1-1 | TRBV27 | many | CASSSNDRDTEAFF | TGTGCCAGCAGTTCAAACGACAGGGATACTGAAGCTTTCTTT
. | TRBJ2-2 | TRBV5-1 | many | CASSLMGGETGELFF | TGCGCCAGCAGCTTGATGGGAGGAGAGACCGGGGAGCTGTTTTTT
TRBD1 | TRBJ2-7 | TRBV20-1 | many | CSASGQGYYEQYF | TGCAGTGCTAGTGGACAGGGTTACTACGAGCAGTACTTC
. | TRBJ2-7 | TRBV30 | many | CAWRSNVWEQYF | TGTGCCTGGCGGTCTAACGTGTGGGAGCAGTACTTC
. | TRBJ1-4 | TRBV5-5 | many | CASSSPVGELFF | TGTGCCAGCAGCTCTCCCGTTGGGGAACTGTTTTTT
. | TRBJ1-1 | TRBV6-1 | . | CASKTGRKKAEAFF | TGTGCCAGTAAGACCGGGAGAAAGAAGGCTGAAGCTTTCTTT
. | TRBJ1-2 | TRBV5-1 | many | CASSEPIRGKGYGYTF | TGCGCCAGCAGCGAACCCATCAGGGGAAAGGGCTATGGCTACACCTTC
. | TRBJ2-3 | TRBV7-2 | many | CASSLLGLSTDTQYF | TGTGCCAGCAGCTTACTAGGGCTGTCGACAGATACGCAGTATTTT
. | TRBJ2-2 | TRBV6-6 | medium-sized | CASSEWQGSGELFF | TGTGCCAGCAGCGAGTGGCAGGGGTCCGGGGAGCTGTTTTTT
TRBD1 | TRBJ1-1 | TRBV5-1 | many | CASSLLGQENTEAFF | TGCGCCAGCAGCTTATTGGGACAGGAAAACACTGAAGCTTTCTTT
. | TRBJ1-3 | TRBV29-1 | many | CSVEVGFSGNTIYF | TGCAGCGTTGAAGTTGGGTTCTCTGGAAACACCATATATTTT
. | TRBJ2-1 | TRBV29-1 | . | CSVVSGFGEQFF | TGCAGCGTTGTATCCGGATTCGGTGAGCAGTTCTTC
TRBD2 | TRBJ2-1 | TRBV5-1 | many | CASSDGGGSSYNEQFF | TGCGCCAGCAGCGACGGGGGGGGGAGCTCCTACAATGAGCAGTTCTTC
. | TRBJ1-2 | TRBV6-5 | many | CASSYSGYRVYGYTF | TGTGCCAGCAGTTACTCTGGGTACAGGGTCTATGGCTACACCTTC
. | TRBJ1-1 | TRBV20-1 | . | CSAGLGGAWYRNTEAFF | TGCAGTGCTGGCCTCGGGGGGGCCTGGTATCGGAACACTGAAGCTTTCTTT
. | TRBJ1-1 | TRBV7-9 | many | CASSLYRRGLTLSTEAFF | TGTGCCAGCAGCTTATACCGCAGGGGACTCACTTTGAGCACTGAAGCTTTCTTT
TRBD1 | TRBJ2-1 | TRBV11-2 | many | CASRISQGDEQFF | TGTGCCAGCAGAATCAGCCAGGGGGATGAGCAGTTCTTC
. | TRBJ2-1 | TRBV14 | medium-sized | CASSQVLDVNEQFF | TGTGCCAGCAGCCAAGTTTTGGACGTCAATGAGCAGTTCTTC
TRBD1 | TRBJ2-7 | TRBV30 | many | CASDREGLEQYF | TGTGCCTCTGACAGGGAAGGTCTCGAGCAGTACTTC
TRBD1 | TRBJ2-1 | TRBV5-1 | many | CASSPSRGRFGNEQFF | TGCGCCAGCAGCCCCTCCAGGGGGCGTTTTGGAAATGAGCAGTTCTTC
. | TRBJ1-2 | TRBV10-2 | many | CASSESAGSVYGYTF | TGCGCCAGCAGTGAGTCGGCGGGCAGCGTCTATGGCTACACCTTC
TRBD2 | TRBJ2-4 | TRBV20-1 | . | CSAGLGGADGEAKNIQYF | TGCAGTGCTGGCCTCGGGGGGGCGGACGGTGAAGCCAAAAACATTCAGTACTTC
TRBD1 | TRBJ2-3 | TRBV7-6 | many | CASSNGQGGTDTQYF | TGTGCCAGCAGCAATGGACAGGGGGGCACAGATACGCAGTATTTT
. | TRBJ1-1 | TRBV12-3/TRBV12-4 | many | CASSFNVRGTEAFF | TGTGCCAGCAGTTTTAACGTTAGGGGCACTGAAGCTTTCTTT
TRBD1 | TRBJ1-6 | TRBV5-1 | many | CASSLQGTGASPLHF | TGCGCCAGCAGCTTGCAGGGGACAGGGGCTTCACCCCTCCACTTT
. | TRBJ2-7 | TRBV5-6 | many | CASSLVGQTYEQYF | TGTGCCAGCAGCTTGGTAGGACAGACGTACGAGCAGTACTTC
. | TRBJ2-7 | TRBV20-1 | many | CSANHFNPDRIGLYEQYF | TGCAGTGCTAACCACTTTAATCCCGACAGGATTGGTCTCTACGAGCAGTACTTC
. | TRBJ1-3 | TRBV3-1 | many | CASMPGRSGNTIYF | TGTGCCAGCATGCCAGGGAGGTCTGGAAACACCATATATTTT
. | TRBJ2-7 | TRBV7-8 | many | CASSPNRNEQYF | TGTGCCAGCAGCCCAAACAGGAACGAGCAGTACTTC
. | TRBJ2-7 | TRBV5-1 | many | CASRFGMETYEQYF | TGCGCCAGCAGATTCGGAATGGAAACCTACGAGCAGTACTTC
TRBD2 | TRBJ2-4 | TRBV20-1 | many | CSASRRTSEGKNIQYF | TGCAGTGCTAGCCGGAGGACTAGCGAGGGCAAAAACATTCAGTACTTC
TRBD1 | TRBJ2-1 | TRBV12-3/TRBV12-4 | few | CASSSDRVIYNEQFF | TGTGCCAGCAGCTCTGACAGGGTGATCTACAATGAGCAGTTCTTC
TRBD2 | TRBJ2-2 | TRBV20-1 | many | CSARRAGDTGELFF | TGCAGTGCTAGAAGGGCGGGGGACACCGGGGAGCTGTTTTTT
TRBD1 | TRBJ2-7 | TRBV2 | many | CASSYAGTGIPYEQYF | TGTGCCAGCAGTTATGCCGGGACAGGGATTCCATACGAGCAGTACTTC